The 22 T cell receptor beta chains below all came from one sample that was sequenced in a study of graft-versus-host responses after intestinal transplantation. Measured with immunoSEQ multiplex PCR; TCRdb has only the in-frame clones, and not every one. The profile shows around 88,000 clones, less than 95% of them singletons. What these receptors recognize is not known. Sequencing used unstimulated CD8+ T cells sorted from spleen or lymph node cells, obtained before transplant. The source is a human donor who was the organ donor for an intestinal transplant.

This sequence joins TRBV6-4 and TRBJ2-3; no reliable D call. Germline loops: CDR1 MRHNA, CDR2 SNTAGT. V lost 4 bases, J lost 3 bases, and 8 bases lay in between. The CDR3 contains 13 residues. In nucleotides, the CDR3 is TGTGCCAGCAGTGCCGCCGAAACAGATACGCAGTATTTT. Translated: CASSAAETDTQYF.

The V gene is TRBV4-1, the J gene TRBJ2-7; 7 positions agree with TRBD1. Germline CDR1 and CDR2: MGHRA and YSYEKL. CDR3 size: 16 residues. J gave up 2 bases and V 1 base, and 8 bases lay outside the gene matches. CDR3 sequence reads: CASSQGGYRGPYEQYF. The CDR3 nucleotides read TGCGCCAGCAGCCAAGGCGGGTACAGGGGACCCTACGAGCAGTACTTC.

DNA for the CDR3: TGTGCCAGCAGTGAACGCTATGTACAGGGGACTTCTGGAAACACCATATATTTT. It specifies CASSERYVQGTSGNTIYF. The rearrangement links TRBV2 to TRBJ1-3, with 7 bases identical to TRBD1. Trimming at V came to 2 bases and at J to 1 base, leaving 11 bases not matched to a gene. The length of the CDR3 is 18 residues. Germline CDR1 reads SNHLY; CDR2 reads FYNNEI. The whole variable domain, remainder taken from reference TRBV2 and TRBJ1-3, is EPEVTQTPSHQVTQMGQEVILRCVPISNHLYFYWYRQILGQKVEFLVSFYNNEISEKSEIFDDQFSVERPDGSNFTLKIRSTKLEDSAMYFCASSERYVQGTSGNTIYFGEGSWLTVV.

Regarding this clone: The junction and the germline gene differ at one end; a read error may be behind it. This sequence joins TRBV10-3 and TRBJ2-1; tentative D call: TRBD2 (5 bases). The germline V gene encodes CDR1 ENHRY and CDR2 SYGVKD. This CDR3 region has 11 residues. CDR3 residues: CASGVGFEQFF. Written as DNA, the CDR3 is TGCGCCAGCGGAGTTGGGTTTGAGCAGTTCTTC.

This sequence joins TRBV13 and TRBJ2-7; 8 nucleotides line up with TRBD1. Germline V gives CDR1 PRHDT, CDR2 FYEKMQ (reference sequence). The CDR3 has 14 amino acids. With 5 bases clipped from V and 4 bases from J, the junction kept 7 bases outside the gene matches. DNA for the CDR3: TGTGCCAGCAGCATGGGACAGGAGGCTTACGAGCAGTACTTC. The encoded protein is CASSMGQEAYEQYF. Full variable domain (outside the CDR3, taken from reference TRBV13 and TRBJ2-7): AAGVIQSPRHLIKEKRETATLKCYPIPRHDTVYWYQQGPGQDPQFLISFYEKMQSDKGSIPDRFSAQQFSDYHSELNMSSLELGDSALYFCASSMGQEAYEQYFGPGTRLTVT.

The table lists this clone with a few counts. The rearrangement uses TRBV4-1 and TRBJ2-1; TRBD2 is a possible D gene (5 bases). The CDR3 length is 16 residues. V lost 4 bases and J lost 5, with 18 bases in between. Germline CDR1 MGHRA, CDR2 YSYEKL. The CDR3 coding sequence is TGCGCCAGCAGCCGATTAGAATTGGACTTAAACAATGAGCAGTTCTTC. Translation gives CASSRLELDLNNEQFF.

The table lists this clone with a count of one. The chain joins TRBV4-1 to TRBJ1-2, with D uncertain. Looked up from germline, CDR1 is MGHRA and CDR2 is YSYEKL. The CDR3 totals 13 residues. V was shortened by 7 bases and J by 2 bases, with 11 bases between the two germline ends. For the CDR3, the DNA is TGCGCCAGCACCCCGGCCGGAAACTATGGCTACACCTTC. Amino acids: CASTPAGNYGYTF.

The rearrangement joins TRBV10-3 to TRBJ1-3; D remains unclear. Germline CDR1 reads ENHRY; CDR2 reads SYGVKD. Deletions cut 8 bases from V and 8 bases from J, with 22 bases between. The CDR3 sequence is 15 residues long. Here the CDR3 reads CAILRVEPGFDTIYF. The CDR3 DNA reads TGTGCCATCTTACGGGTGGAACCTGGGTTCGACACCATATATTTT.

This rearrangement joins TRBV7-9 to TRBJ2-1, with 7 bases matching TRBD2. CDR3 length: 19 residues. Germline CDR1 reads SEHNR; CDR2 reads FQNEAQ (reference sequence). The V gene end was trimmed by 1 base and the J gene end by 0 bases; junction bases not matched to a gene: 12. The CDR3 nucleotides read TGTGCCAGCAGCTTAGAATCTGGGCTAGCGGCGAGCTCCTACAATGAGCAGTTCTTC. It translates to CASSLESGLAASSYNEQFF.

The chain recombines TRBV5-4 with TRBJ2-5; 14 nucleotides agree with TRBD2. The CDR3 sequence is 17 residues long. The germline gives CDR1 SGHNT, CDR2 YYREEE (reference sequence). J lost 3 bases, V lost 4 bases, and 8 bases had no gene match. CDR3: CASSRLRLAGGEETQYF. The DNA for the CDR3 is TGTGCCAGCAGCCGTCTTCGACTAGCGGGAGGGGAAGAGACCCAGTACTTC.

The CDR3 DNA follows: TGTGCCAGCAGGATTTTAGGGCAGGGAGACTACACCTTC. Translation gives CASRILGQGDYTF. This chain connects TRBV6-5 to TRBJ1-2; tentative D call: TRBD1 (5 bases). The V gene lost 6 bases and the J gene lost 10 bases, with 18 bases spanning the gap. The CDR3 contains 13 residues. Germline assignment: CDR1 MNHEY and CDR2 SVGAGI.

Here the CDR3 reads CASSSGLAGGYEQYF. The CDR3 DNA sequence: TGTGCCAGTAGTTCCGGACTAGCGGGAGGGTACGAGCAGTACTTC. The J gene is TRBJ2-7, the V gene TRBV19, with TRBD2 matching over 15 bases. There are 15 residues in the CDR3. Germline trimming cut 5 bases from V and 4 bases from J; bases unmatched to any gene: 3. Germline values: CDR1 LNHDA, CDR2 SQIVND (reference sequence).

In its sample, this clone was seen a few times. The rearrangement joins TRBV5-1 to TRBJ1-4; the D is unclear. Germline-derived CDR1 and CDR2 are SGHRS and YFSETQ. V gave up 2 bases and J gave up 0 bases, with 5 bases separating them. The CDR3 totals 14 residues. The CDR3 DNA reads as TGCGCCAGCAGCTTCTCTTCAACTAATGAAAAACTGTTTTTT. Encoded protein: CASSFSSTNEKLFF.

V gene TRBV5-4 combines with J gene TRBJ2-2; D might be TRBD2 (5 bases). V lost 4 bases, J lost 4 bases, and 23 bases lay in between. CDR1 is SGHNT, CDR2 YYREEE, per germline (reference sequence). CDR3 length: 18 residues. The CDR3 DNA is TGTGCCAGCAGCGAGCAGATAGGAACGGCCGGGGTCACCGGGGAGCTGTTTTTT. As protein: CASSEQIGTAGVTGELFF.

V is TRBV9 and J is TRBJ2-1; no definite D call. Germline loops: CDR1 SGDLS, CDR2 YYNGEE. The V end lost 0 bases, the J end lost 7 bases, and 11 bases lay between the germline ends. The CDR3 contains 14 residues. CDR3 region: CASSVAVEWNEQFF. In DNA form, the CDR3 reads TGTGCCAGCAGCGTAGCGGTGGAGTGGAATGAGCAGTTCTTC.

The V gene is TRBV27, the J gene TRBJ2-7, with D possibly matching TRBD2 (6 bases). Germline V gives CDR1 MNHEY, CDR2 SMNVEV (reference sequence). Trimming removed 7 bases from V and 5 bases from J, with 18 bases in between. CDR3 length: 14 amino acids. In DNA, the CDR3 is TGTGCCAGCACTCTAAGGGGCGGGGCCCACGAGCAGTACTTC. It is translated as CASTLRGGAHEQYF.

The chain has TRBV13 and TRBJ2-1; 8 bases agree with TRBD2. Germline CDR1 PRHDT, CDR2 FYEKMQ (reference sequence). The junction had 4 bases not matched to a gene; V was cut back by 2 bases and J by 4 bases. CDR3 length equals 15 residues. The CDR3: CASSLKLAVYNEQFF. In nucleotides, the CDR3 is TGTGCCAGCAGCTTAAAACTAGCGGTTTACAATGAGCAGTTCTTC.

The chain couples TRBV4-1 to TRBJ2-1; D call uncertain. The germline V gene encodes CDR1 MGHRA and CDR2 YSYEKL. The V and J ends lost 0 bases and 6 bases respectively, with 3 bases between them. CDR3 length: 12 residues. CDR3 in DNA: TGCGCCAGCAGCCAAGATACCAATGAGCAGTTCTTC. This gives the protein CASSQDTNEQFF.

The genes are TRBV6-5 and TRBJ2-7; D might be TRBD1 (6 bases). The germline V and J ends were trimmed by 6 bases and 8 bases, with 20 bases remaining between them. The CDR3 is 14 residues long. The germline CDR1 and CDR2 sequences are MNHEY and SVGAGI. As DNA, the CDR3 is TGTGCCAGCAGAAAAACCGGGACAAAAGGCAAGCAGTACTTC. Protein: CASRKTGTKGKQYF.

V gene TRBV19 combines with J gene TRBJ2-7, with D tentatively TRBD2 (8 bases). Germline CDR1 is LNHDA and CDR2 is SQIVND (reference sequence). The CDR3 loop spans 15 amino acids. The V end lost 5 bases, the J end lost 4 bases, and 18 bases lay between the germline ends. CDR3 residues: CASSGLAGGSYEQYF. CDR3 sequence (DNA): TGTGCCAGTAGTGGACTAGCAGGGGGATCGTACGAGCAGTACTTC.

The chain recombines TRBV19 with TRBJ2-1, with a tentative D call TRBD2 (6 bases). The V end was cut by 3 bases, the J end by 5 bases, with 14 bases between. The CDR3 consists of 15 residues. CDR1 is LNHDA, CDR2 SQIVND, per germline (reference sequence). CDR3 bases: TGTGCCAGTAGTATGTCCCGGGACTTGCACAATGAGCAGTTCTTC. Its translation: CASSMSRDLHNEQFF.

V and J are TRBV6-6 and TRBJ2-2, with 9 positions matching TRBD1. The CDR3 is made up of 16 amino acids. From germline, CDR1 is MNHNY and CDR2 SVGAGI (reference sequence). Trimming at V came to 5 bases and at J to 1 base, leaving 5 bases not matched to a gene. The CDR3 DNA reads as TGTGCCAGCAGTCCCTGGGACAGGGAGAACACCGGGGAGCTGTTTTTT. It codes for CASSPWDRENTGELFF.